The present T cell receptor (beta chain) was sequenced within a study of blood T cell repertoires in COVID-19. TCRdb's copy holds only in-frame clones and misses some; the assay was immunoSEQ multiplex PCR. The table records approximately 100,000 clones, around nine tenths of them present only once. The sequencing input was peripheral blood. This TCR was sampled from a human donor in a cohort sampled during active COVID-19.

The CDR3, as DNA: TGCGCCAGCAGCCAACCGGGACTCGACGAGCAGTACTTC. Protein sequence: CASSQPGLDEQYF. V is TRBV4-1 and J is TRBJ2-7; possibly TRBD2 for D (6 bases). Germline V lookup: CDR1 MGHRA, CDR2 YSYEKL. The CDR3 runs to 13 residues. The V end lost 2 bases, the J end lost 5 bases, and 10 bases lay between the germline ends.